This section outlines one TCR beta chain sequence together with its context. Its antigen is currently unknown. The source of the sample is a study of vaccination and CD4 T cells after COVID-19. Overall study: Each participant underwent a two-dose regimen of either the BNT162b2 or the mRNA-1273 vaccine. Post-vaccine sampling followed dose two by a median roughly 76 days (range 14 to 241). The authors exposed cells to overlapping spike peptides derived from SARS-CoV-2, HCoV-NL63, HCoV-OC43 and HCoV-229E.

Time point meaning: late sampling 161 to 241 days after vaccination in a few convalescent patients. Treatment here: approximately nine-day PBMC culture with coronavirus spike peptide pools or control peptides (ViraFEST assay). An Oncomine TCR Beta short-read assay was used to sequence the DNA from cultured CD4+ T cells. One entry per CDR3 protein results from TCRdb running MiXCR on the PCR reads. The sample shows approximately 17,000 distinct CDR3 sequences, 45% to 65% of them seen only once. V lost 4 bases, J lost 0 bases, and 8 bases stayed unmatched. Looked up from germline, CDR1 is SGHRS and CDR2 is YFSETQ. This CDR3 spans 16 amino acids.

The clonotype was recovered from a human donor who had recovered from COVID-19. This specimen was CD4+ T cells from blood, cultured in vitro, taken about 7 months after SARS-CoV-2 vaccination. This chain joins TRBV5-1 and TRBJ2-7, with 9 bases fitting TRBD2. CDR3 residues: CASSPDSGGSSYEQYF. The CDR3, as DNA: TGCGCCAGCAGCCCCGATAGCGGGGGTAGCTCCTACGAGCAGTACTTC.